This T cell receptor beta chain appears in the sequencing data of a study of PD-L1 blockade in urothelial cancer. This clone has just one count. PCRs each included synthetic TCR analog templates spiked in. Sequencing used immunoSEQ multiplex PCR; TCRdb keeps in-frame clones, though not all of them. The sample has some 25,000 clones, roughly 80% seen once. The V gene lost 8 bases and the J gene lost 0 bases, with 17 bases spanning the gap. The CDR3 has 16 amino acids. Germline lookup yields CDR1 MDHEN and CDR2 SYDVKM. This receptor was taken from a man aged 65-85 years with urothelial cancer. The sequenced sample was PBMCs, obtained around atezolizumab (anti-PD-L1) treatment. The chain employs TRBV28 and TRBJ2-1, with D perhaps TRBD1 (6 bases). The CDR3: CASYTQGRSSYNEQFF. The CDR3 DNA reads as TGTGCCAGCTACACACAGGGTCGGTCCTCCTACAATGAGCAGTTCTTC.